This T cell receptor beta chain stems from a study of OX40 agonist ivuxolimab in advanced cancers. Study details: Across the patients, intravenous ivuxolimab was delivered every 2 weeks at 0.01 to 10 mg/kg. Age averaged around 58 years (range roughly 20 to 90), and 82.7% were male.

Sequencing used immunoSEQ multiplex PCR; TCRdb keeps in-frame clones, though not all of them. The sample lists more than 55,000 clones, around 90% occurring once. V trimming: 4 bases; J trimming: 4 bases; junction bases outside the gene matches: 5. The CDR3 length is 14 residues. Germline loops: CDR1 MNHNY, CDR2 SVGAGI (reference sequence). On this clone itself: What it binds is not known.

Cycle 7 day 1, cycle 4 day 1, and baseline were the timepoints at which blood was sampled. Study-wide results and caveats: Among the lowest peripheral clonal expansion occurred in 0.1-3.0 mg/kg partial responders.

This TCR was recovered from an adult with an advanced solid tumor such as melanoma, head and neck, liver or kidney cancer. The sequenced sample was CD4+ or CD8+ T cells sorted from blood, obtained in a trial of the OX40 agonist ivuxolimab. The J gene is TRBJ1-1, the V gene TRBV6-6; 8 nucleotides agree with TRBD1. CDR3 nucleotide sequence: TGTGCCAGCAGTTTCTCAGGGGGCGGCACTGAAGCTTTCTTT. It is translated as CASSFSGGGTEAFF.